The 22 T cell receptor beta chains reported below all come from one sample, sequenced in a study of shared clonotypes between healthy human individuals. Only in-frame clones appear in the TCRdb table, and some are missing; sequencing was by immunoSEQ multiplex PCR. The table records some 1 million clones, around 76% of them present only once. The sequencing input was memory CD4+ T cells sorted from blood. Sample subset: CD45RA-negative fraction. These TCRs come from a man between 18 and 29 years old in good health.

The genes are TRBV20-1 and TRBJ2-3, with D tentatively TRBD2 (6 bases). The germline V gene encodes CDR1 DFQATT and CDR2 SNEGSKA (reference sequence). This CDR3 is 11 amino acids long. V was clipped by 4 bases and J by 6 bases, with 8 bases between them. The CDR3 DNA follows: TGCAGTGCTAAACTAGCTGATACGCAGTATTTT. As protein: CSAKLADTQYF.

Concerning this clone itself: Other nucleotide sequences in the sample specify the same CDR3. V usage is TRBV9 and J usage is TRBJ2-3; D unresolved. The V gene lost 1 base and the J gene lost 2 bases, with 8 bases spanning the gap. Per germline, CDR1 SGDLS and CDR2 YYNGEE. This CDR3 is built from 14 residues. The CDR3 loop reads CASSVRQYTDTQYF. The CDR3 DNA follows: TGTGCCAGCAGCGTAAGGCAATACACAGATACGCAGTATTTT.

This clone was observed a few times. The DNA for the CDR3 is TGCGCCAGCAGCCAGGCCGCAGGAAAGTCGAACACTGAAGCTTTCTTT. Translating gives CASSQAAGKSNTEAFF. The genes are TRBV4-1 and TRBJ1-1; no clear D gene. CDR3 length equals 16 residues. In germline, CDR1 is MGHRA, CDR2 YSYEKL. The V end was cut by 3 bases, the J end by 1 base, with 15 bases between.

This clone has more than one count but fewer than ten. This chain connects TRBV11-2 to TRBJ2-3; D unresolved. This CDR3 is 15 amino acids long. CDR1 is SGHAT and CDR2 is FQNNGV in the germline V gene. V was cut by 0 bases and J by 0 bases, with 7 bases left in between. The chain's CDR3 is CASSLEVSSTDTQYF. CDR3 nucleotides: TGTGCCAGCAGCTTAGAGGTTAGCAGCACAGATACGCAGTATTTT.

This clone was seen more than once but under ten times. V usage is TRBV15 and J usage is TRBJ2-7; D may be TRBD1 (6 bases). This CDR3 contains 18 residues. Looked up from germline, CDR1 is LNHNV and CDR2 is YYDKDF (reference sequence). Trimming took off 0 bases at V and 1 base at J, with 19 bases between the two ends. This CDR3 reads CATSRDRPTRGQSYEQYF. The DNA of the CDR3 is TGTGCCACCAGCAGAGATAGGCCCACCAGAGGACAGTCCTACGAGCAGTACTTC.

The chain employs TRBV25-1 and TRBJ2-1, with 8 bases fitting TRBD2. The CDR3 length is 16 residues. The V gene end was trimmed by 1 base and the J gene end by 10 bases; junction bases not matched to a gene: 12. CDR1 is MGHDK, CDR2 SYGVNS, per germline. In nucleotides, the CDR3 is TGTGCCAGCAGTGAATCTTCCGGGGGGGCAAGGAACGAGCAGTTCTTC. Translated: CASSESSGGARNEQFF.

The chain carries TRBV6-1 and TRBJ2-7, with 11 bases identical to TRBD1. The CDR3 loop spans 15 amino acids. The V segment lost 6 bases and the J segment 2 bases; nucleotides outside the gene matches: 6. Germline-derived CDR1 and CDR2 are MNHNS and SASEGT. In DNA, the CDR3 is TGTGCCAGCAGAATTATGGGACAGGGGGCCTACGAGCAGTACTTC. Its protein is CASRIMGQGAYEQYF.

This chain joins TRBV11-2 and TRBJ2-1; either TRBD1 or TRBD2 may supply D (5 bases each). This CDR3 is built from 15 residues. Germline V CDR1 and CDR2: SGHAT, FQNNGV. The germline V and J ends were trimmed by 3 bases and 5 bases, with 14 bases remaining between them. CDR3 bases: TGTGCCAGCAGCTTTAGATCGGGACGGAACAATGAGCAGTTCTTC. Encoded protein: CASSFRSGRNNEQFF.

This clone was recorded a few times. This chain links TRBV4-2 with TRBJ1-2; D is unclear. The length of the CDR3 is 14 residues. The germline CDR1 and CDR2 sequences are LGHNA and YNFKEQ. Trimming pared 0 bases from V and 4 bases from J, leaving 9 bases between. The CDR3 region has the DNA TGTGCCAGCAGCCAAGATAACGGGGTCTATGGCTACACCTTC. Protein sequence: CASSQDNGVYGYTF.

The V call is TRBV7-9, the J call TRBJ2-5; 7 nucleotides agree with TRBD2. The germline V gene has CDR1 SEHNR and CDR2 FQNEAQ (reference sequence). CDR3 size: 14 residues. The ends lost 5 bases at V and 2 bases at J; junction bases unmatched: 5. CDR3 sequence (DNA): TGTGCCAGCAGCCGCACTAGCGAGCAAGAGACCCAGTACTTC. It encodes CASSRTSEQETQYF.

The chain links TRBV25-1 to TRBJ2-5; D is unresolved. From germline, CDR1 is MGHDK and CDR2 SYGVNS. The germline V and J ends were trimmed by 4 bases and 0 bases, with 9 bases remaining between them. The CDR3 is 14 residues long. The CDR3 is CASSVRAYQETQYF. CDR3 nucleotides: TGTGCCAGCAGTGTCCGGGCCTACCAAGAGACCCAGTACTTC.

The V and J genes are TRBV7-2 and TRBJ2-3, with 8 positions matching TRBD2. The V gene end was trimmed by 5 bases and the J gene end by 3 bases; junction bases not matched to a gene: 7. The CDR3 spans 15 residues. The germline V gene encodes CDR1 SGHTA and CDR2 FQGNSA. CDR3 loop: CASSPGLVRTDTQYF. CDR3 sequence (DNA): TGTGCCAGCAGCCCGGGACTAGTGAGGACAGATACGCAGTATTTT.

This clone appeared a few times. CDR3 nucleotides: TGCGCCAGCAGCCAAGATTGGAGTGAGCAGTTCTTC. This gives the protein CASSQDWSEQFF. The chain joins TRBV4-3 to TRBJ2-1, with unresolved D. The CDR3 is 12 amino acids. V shed 0 bases and J shed 9 bases, with 6 bases lying between them. CDR1 and CDR2 (germline): LGHNA, YSLEER.

This clone was found many times. V usage is TRBV4-3 and J usage is TRBJ2-2; tentative D call: TRBD2 (6 bases). The V and J ends lost 0 bases and 4 bases respectively, with 12 bases between them. The CDR3 loop spans 16 amino acids. CDR1 and CDR2 (germline): LGHNA, YSLEER. CDR3 nucleotides: TGCGCCAGCAGCCAAGACCTGGGGGGACTCACCGGGGAGCTGTTTTTT. This encodes CASSQDLGGLTGELFF.

This clone was seen once. This chain links TRBV14 with TRBJ2-7, with TRBD1 identical over 8 bases. The length of the CDR3 is 15 residues. Germline CDR1 SGHDN, CDR2 FVKESK. V was pared by 1 base and J by 3 bases, with 5 bases of the junction left unmatched. The CDR3 protein is CASSQGQGNIYEQYF. The CDR3 DNA sequence: TGTGCCAGCAGCCAAGGACAGGGGAATATCTACGAGCAGTACTTC.

The chain is built from TRBV5-4 and TRBJ2-1; 8 bases are shared with TRBD2. V lost 4 bases to trimming and J lost 2 bases; unmatched junction nucleotides: 5. The CDR3 sequence is 15 residues long. Germline V CDR1 and CDR2: SGHNT, YYREEE (reference sequence). The CDR3 protein is CASSPGTRPYNEQFF. The CDR3 DNA reads TGTGCCAGCAGCCCCGGGACTAGACCCTACAATGAGCAGTTCTTC.

This clone was detected a few times. The sample holds other DNA sequences that translate to the same CDR3. CDR3 DNA sequence: TGTGCCAGCAGTGGTGGGGGGAATGAGCAGTTCTTC. It encodes CASSGGGNEQFF. This sequence joins TRBV2 and TRBJ2-1, with D tentatively TRBD2 (6 bases). Germline V gives CDR1 SNHLY, CDR2 FYNNEI. With 4 bases removed from V and 7 bases from J, the gap between germline ends came to 8 bases. The CDR3 extends over 12 amino acids.

The chain employs TRBV10-3 and TRBJ2-1; D is possibly TRBD1 (5 bases). The V gene lost 0 bases and the J gene lost 5 bases, with 11 bases spanning the gap. This CDR3 contains 15 residues. From germline, CDR1 is ENHRY and CDR2 SYGVKD. CDR3 DNA: TGTGCCATCAGTGAGTCGTGGGGCGTAGACAATGAGCAGTTCTTC. Translation gives CAISESWGVDNEQFF.

The chain combines TRBV20-1 with TRBJ2-1; 7 bases are a match to TRBD1. Germline values: CDR1 DFQATT, CDR2 SNEGSKA (reference sequence). The CDR3 spans 11 residues. V lost 7 bases and J lost 8; bases outside the gene matches: 5. The CDR3 sequence is CSGQGDDEQFF. The CDR3 nucleotides read TGCAGTGGGCAGGGGGACGATGAGCAGTTCTTC.

The chain has TRBV30 and TRBJ2-5; 9 bases match TRBD2. Losses at the gene ends were 6 bases for V and 5 bases for J; bases not matched to a gene: 19. The length of the CDR3 is 17 residues. The germline gives CDR1 GTSNPN, CDR2 SVGIG (reference sequence). The CDR3: CACSPGLAPSGWETQYF. As DNA, the CDR3 is TGTGCCTGCTCCCCCGGACTAGCGCCTTCTGGTTGGGAGACCCAGTACTTC.

J is TRBJ2-7 and V is TRBV15; D perhaps matches TRBD2 (6 bases). The germline V and J ends were trimmed by 5 bases and 6 bases, with 14 bases remaining between them. Per germline, CDR1 LNHNV and CDR2 YYDKDF (reference sequence). The CDR3 runs 13 residues. CDR3 sequence (DNA): TGTGCCACCAGCGACCGGCGGGGCCTCGAGCAGTACTTC. Translation gives CATSDRRGLEQYF.

This sequence joins TRBV6-1 and TRBJ1-5; D call uncertain. CDR3 length equals 15 residues. V lost 1 base to trimming and J lost 0 bases, with 7 bases between them. The germline gives CDR1 MNHNS, CDR2 SASEGT. The CDR3 DNA follows: TGTGCCAGCAGTGAAGATCCTTATAGCAATCAGCCCCAGCATTTT. This translates into CASSEDPYSNQPQHF.